These 10 T cell receptor beta chains share one sample of origin, sequenced in a study of blood T cell repertoires in COVID-19. TCRdb keeps only in-frame clones here, not all; method: immunoSEQ multiplex PCR. The sample lists fewer than 300,000 clones; 90% were seen once. Sample: PBMCs or T cells enriched from blood (not recorded which). These receptors all come from a woman between 25 and 40 years old who had recovered from COVID-19.

This clone came up a few times. V gene TRBV3-1 (or the pseudogene TRBV3-2) combines with J gene TRBJ1-1, with no clear D. CDR3 length equals 14 residues. Trimming took off 0 bases at V and 5 bases at J, with 10 bases between the two ends. CDR1 and CDR2 from the germline V gene are LGHDT and YNNKEL (reference sequence). The CDR3 bases are TGTGCCAGCAGCCAAGATCGTACGGGAACTGAAGCTTTCTTT. This sequence encodes CASSQDRTGTEAFF.

The CDR3, as DNA: TGTGCCAGTAGTATAACCGGACTTCTATACAATGAGCAGTTCTTC. It is translated as CASSITGLLYNEQFF. The V gene is TRBV19, the J gene TRBJ2-1, with D possibly matching TRBD2 (5 bases). The CDR3 runs to 15 residues. The germline V and J ends were trimmed by 2 bases and 4 bases, with 12 bases remaining between them. CDR1 is LNHDA, CDR2 SQIVND, per germline (reference sequence). Variable domain in full (rest from reference TRBV19 and TRBJ2-1): DGGITQSPKYLFRKEGQNVTLSCEQNLNHDAMYWYRQDPGQGLRLIYYSQIVNDFQKGDIAEGYSVSREKKESFPLTVTSAQKNPTAFYLCASSITGLLYNEQFFGPGTRLTVL.

The chain couples TRBV7-2 to TRBJ1-1, with 8 bases matching TRBD1. Germline V lookup: CDR1 SGHTA, CDR2 FQGNSA. The trim removed 5 bases at V and 6 bases at J, leaving 5 bases unmatched. The CDR3 sequence is 13 residues long. The CDR3 spells CASSQDRAAEAFF. CDR3 DNA sequence: TGTGCCAGCAGCCAGGACAGGGCGGCTGAAGCTTTCTTT. Full variable domain (outside the CDR3, taken from reference TRBV7-2 and TRBJ1-1): GAGVSQSPSNKVTEKGKDVELRCDPISGHTALYWYRQSLGQGLEFLIYFQGNSAPDKSGLPSDRFSAERTGGSVSTLTIQRTQQEDSAVYLCASSQDRAAEAFFGQGTRLTVV.

The chain combines TRBV4-2 with TRBJ1-2; no clear D gene. Germline V gives CDR1 LGHNA, CDR2 YNFKEQ. This CDR3 has 16 residues. Deletions cut 1 base from V and 1 base from J, with 13 bases between. The CDR3 loop is CASSQAFRQVNYGYTF. CDR3 coding DNA: TGTGCCAGCAGCCAAGCCTTTAGGCAGGTTAACTATGGCTACACCTTC.

This sequence joins TRBV5-4 and TRBJ2-3; the D gene is possibly TRBD2 (5 bases). Germline CDR1 and CDR2: SGHNT and YYREEE (reference sequence). The CDR3 consists of 12 residues. V lost 4 bases, J lost 6 bases, and 9 bases lay in between. CDR3 DNA sequence: TGTGCCAGCAGCCCCGGGGTGGATACGCAGTATTTT. Amino acid sequence: CASSPGVDTQYF. The full variable domain, its missing parts supplied by reference TRBV5-4 and TRBJ2-3, is ETGVTQSPTHLIKTRGQQVTLRCSSQSGHNTVSWYQQALGQGPQFIFQYYREEENGRGNFPPRFSGLQFPNYSSELNVNALELDDSALYLCASSPGVDTQYFGPGTRLTVL.

This clone has only one observation. The chain joins TRBV6-2 or TRBV6-3 to TRBJ1-2, with 7 bases that match TRBD1. J was trimmed by 8 bases and V by 6 bases; bases with no gene match: 15. The CDR3 length is 15 residues. Germline V gives CDR1 MNHEY, CDR2 SVGEGT. Here the CDR3 reads CASSRREGAGAGYTF. The CDR3 nucleotides are TGTGCCAGCAGCCGCCGAGAGGGGGCTGGAGCAGGCTACACCTTC.

The CDR3 DNA is TGTGCCAGTAGTCCGGGACAGGGGATTGAAAAACTGTTTTTT. Its protein is CASSPGQGIEKLFF. The rearrangement uses TRBV19 and TRBJ1-4, with TRBD1 identical over 10 bases. Trimming at V came to 5 bases and at J to 7 bases, leaving 4 bases not matched to a gene. CDR3 length: 14 residues. Looked up from germline, CDR1 is LNHDA and CDR2 is SQIVND (reference sequence).

The chain has TRBV5-1 and TRBJ2-3; possible D gene TRBD2, 5 bases. This CDR3 region has 13 residues. V lost 9 bases and J lost 4, with 15 bases in between. Germline assignment: CDR1 SGHRS and CDR2 YFSETQ. The CDR3 nucleotides are TGCGCCACCCGAGGAGGTGACGCAGATACGCAGTATTTT. Its protein is CATRGGDADTQYF.

The rearrangement joins TRBV30 to TRBJ2-2; 8 bases match TRBD2. With V trimmed by 2 bases and J by 6 bases, 11 bases remained unmatched. The CDR3 sequence is 16 residues long. Germline lookup yields CDR1 GTSNPN and CDR2 SVGIG (reference sequence). CDR3 sequence: CAWSNWSGTSPGELFF. CDR3 nucleotides: TGTGCCTGGAGTAATTGGTCCGGGACTAGTCCCGGGGAGCTGTTTTTT.

The chain carries TRBV28 and TRBJ2-2, with TRBD2 identical over 13 bases. The CDR3 totals 17 residues. The V segment lost 6 bases and the J segment 3 bases; nucleotides outside the gene matches: 7. Germline values: CDR1 MDHEN, CDR2 SYDVKM. The CDR3 is CASRGGLAGDDTGELFF. Here the CDR3 DNA reads TGTGCCAGCAGGGGAGGACTAGCGGGAGATGACACCGGGGAGCTGTTTTTT.